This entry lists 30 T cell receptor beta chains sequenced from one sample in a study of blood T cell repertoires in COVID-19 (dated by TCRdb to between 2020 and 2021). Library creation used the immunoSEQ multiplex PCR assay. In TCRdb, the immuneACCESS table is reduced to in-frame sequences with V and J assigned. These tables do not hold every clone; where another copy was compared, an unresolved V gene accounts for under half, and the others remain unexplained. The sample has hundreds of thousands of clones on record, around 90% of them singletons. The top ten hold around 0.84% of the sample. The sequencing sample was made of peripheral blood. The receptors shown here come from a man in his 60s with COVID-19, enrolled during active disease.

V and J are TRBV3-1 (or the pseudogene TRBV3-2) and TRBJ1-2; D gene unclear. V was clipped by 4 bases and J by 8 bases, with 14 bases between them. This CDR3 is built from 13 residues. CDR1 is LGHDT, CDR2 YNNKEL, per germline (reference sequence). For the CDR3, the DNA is TGTGCCAGCAGCCGTGGAGCATCGATGGGCTACACCTTC. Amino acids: CASSRGASMGYTF.

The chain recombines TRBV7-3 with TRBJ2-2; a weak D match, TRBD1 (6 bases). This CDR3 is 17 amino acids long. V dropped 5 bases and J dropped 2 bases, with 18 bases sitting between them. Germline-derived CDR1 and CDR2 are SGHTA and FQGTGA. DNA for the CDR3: TGTGCCAGCAGCCCCTCACCCGGGACACTAAACACCGGGGAGCTGTTTTTT. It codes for CASSPSPGTLNTGELFF.

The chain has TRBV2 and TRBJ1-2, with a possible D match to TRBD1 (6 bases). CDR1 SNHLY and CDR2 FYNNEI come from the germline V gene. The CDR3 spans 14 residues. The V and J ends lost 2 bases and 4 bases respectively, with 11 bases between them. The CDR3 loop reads CASSEKQGRYGYTF. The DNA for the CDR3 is TGTGCCAGCAGTGAAAAACAGGGCCGCTATGGCTACACCTTC.

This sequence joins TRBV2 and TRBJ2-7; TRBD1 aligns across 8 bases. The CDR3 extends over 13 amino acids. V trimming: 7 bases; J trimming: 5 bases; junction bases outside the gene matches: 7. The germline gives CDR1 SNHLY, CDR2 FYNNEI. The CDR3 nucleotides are TGTGCCAGCACTGTGGACAGGGAAAACGAGCAGTACTTC. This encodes CASTVDRENEQYF.

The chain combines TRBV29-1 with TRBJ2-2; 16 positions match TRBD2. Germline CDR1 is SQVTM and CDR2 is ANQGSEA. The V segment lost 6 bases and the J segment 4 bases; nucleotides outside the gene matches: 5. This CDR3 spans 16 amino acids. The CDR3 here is CSVGTSGGARTGELFF. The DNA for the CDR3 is TGCAGCGTGGGGACTAGCGGGGGGGCTCGCACCGGGGAGCTGTTTTTT.

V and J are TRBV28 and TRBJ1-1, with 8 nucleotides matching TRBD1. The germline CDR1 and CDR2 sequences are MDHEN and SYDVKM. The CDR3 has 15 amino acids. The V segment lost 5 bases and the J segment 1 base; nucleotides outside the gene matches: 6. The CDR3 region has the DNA TGTGCCAGCAGTCTGACAGGGGTAACGAACACTGAAGCTTTCTTT. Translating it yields CASSLTGVTNTEAFF.

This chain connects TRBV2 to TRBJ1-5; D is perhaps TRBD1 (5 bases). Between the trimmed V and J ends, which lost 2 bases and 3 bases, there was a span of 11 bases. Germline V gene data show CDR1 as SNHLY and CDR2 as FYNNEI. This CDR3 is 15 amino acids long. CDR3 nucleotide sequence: TGTGCCAGCAGTGAACAGGGTTTATTCAATCAGCCCCAGCATTTT. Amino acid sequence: CASSEQGLFNQPQHF.

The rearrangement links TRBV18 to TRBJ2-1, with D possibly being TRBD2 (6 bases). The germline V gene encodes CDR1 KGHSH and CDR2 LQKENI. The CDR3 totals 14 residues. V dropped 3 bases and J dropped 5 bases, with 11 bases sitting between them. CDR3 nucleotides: TGTGCCAGCTCACCGACTAGACCCAACAATGAGCAGTTCTTC. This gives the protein CASSPTRPNNEQFF.

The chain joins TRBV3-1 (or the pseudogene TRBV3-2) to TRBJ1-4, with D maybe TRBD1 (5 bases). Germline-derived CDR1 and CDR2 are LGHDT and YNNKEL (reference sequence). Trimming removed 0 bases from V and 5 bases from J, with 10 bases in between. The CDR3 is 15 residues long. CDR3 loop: CASSQDGAGNEKLFF. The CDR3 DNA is TGTGCCAGCAGCCAAGATGGGGCGGGAAATGAAAAACTGTTTTTT.

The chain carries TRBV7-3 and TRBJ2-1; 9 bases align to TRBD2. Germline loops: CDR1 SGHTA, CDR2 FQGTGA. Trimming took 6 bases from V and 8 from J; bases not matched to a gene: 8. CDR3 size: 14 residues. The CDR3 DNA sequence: TGTGCCAGCAGTCCTAGCGGGAATAGGCATGAGCAGTTCTTC. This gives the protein CASSPSGNRHEQFF.

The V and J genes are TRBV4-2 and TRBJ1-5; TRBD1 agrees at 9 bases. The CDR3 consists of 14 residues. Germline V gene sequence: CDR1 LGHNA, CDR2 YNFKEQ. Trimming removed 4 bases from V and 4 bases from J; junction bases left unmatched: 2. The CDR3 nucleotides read TGTGCCAGCAGCCTACAGGGGGCAAATCAGCCCCAGCATTTT. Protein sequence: CASSLQGANQPQHF.

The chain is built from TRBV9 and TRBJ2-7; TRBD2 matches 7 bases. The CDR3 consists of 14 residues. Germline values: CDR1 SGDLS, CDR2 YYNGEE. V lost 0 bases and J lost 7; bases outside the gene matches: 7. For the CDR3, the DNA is TGTGCCAGCAGCGTAGCTGGGGGGGGTTGGGAGCAGTACTTC. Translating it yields CASSVAGGGWEQYF.

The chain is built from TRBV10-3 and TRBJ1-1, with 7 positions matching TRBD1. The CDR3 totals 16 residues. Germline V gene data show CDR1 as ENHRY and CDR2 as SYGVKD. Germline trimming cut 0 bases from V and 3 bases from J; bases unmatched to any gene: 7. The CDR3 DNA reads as TGTGCCATCAGTGAGTCGGGCCAGGGGGTGGACACTGAAGCTTTCTTT. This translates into CAISESGQGVDTEAFF.

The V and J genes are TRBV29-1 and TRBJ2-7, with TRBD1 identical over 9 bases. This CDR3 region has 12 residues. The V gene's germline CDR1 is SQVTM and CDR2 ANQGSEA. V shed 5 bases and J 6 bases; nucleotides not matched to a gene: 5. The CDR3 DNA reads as TGCAGCGTTCGGTGGACAGGGGCCGAGCAGTACTTC. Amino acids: CSVRWTGAEQYF.

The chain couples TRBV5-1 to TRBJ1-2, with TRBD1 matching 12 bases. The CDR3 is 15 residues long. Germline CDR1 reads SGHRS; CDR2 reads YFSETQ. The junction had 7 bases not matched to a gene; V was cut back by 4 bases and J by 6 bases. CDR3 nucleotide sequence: TGCGCCAGCAGCGTCAGGGACAGGGGGCCCGATGGCTACACCTTC. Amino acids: CASSVRDRGPDGYTF.

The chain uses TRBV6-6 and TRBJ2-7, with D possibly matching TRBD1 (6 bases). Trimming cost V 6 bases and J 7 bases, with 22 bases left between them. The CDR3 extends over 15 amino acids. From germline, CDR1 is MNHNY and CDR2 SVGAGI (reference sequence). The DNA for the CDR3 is TGTGCCAGCAGCCTTCCCGGGACACCCCCTTTAGAGCAGTACTTC. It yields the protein CASSLPGTPPLEQYF.

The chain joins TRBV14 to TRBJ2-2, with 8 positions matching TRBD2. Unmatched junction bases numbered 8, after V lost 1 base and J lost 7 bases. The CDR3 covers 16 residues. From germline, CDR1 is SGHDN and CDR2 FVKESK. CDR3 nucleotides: TGTGCCAGCAGCCAAGGTCCAGCGGGAGCGGTCGGGGAGCTGTTTTTT. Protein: CASSQGPAGAVGELFF.

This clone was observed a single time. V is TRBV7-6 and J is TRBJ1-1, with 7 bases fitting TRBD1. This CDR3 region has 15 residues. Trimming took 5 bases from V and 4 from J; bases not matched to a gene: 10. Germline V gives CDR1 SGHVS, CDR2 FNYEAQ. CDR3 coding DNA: TGTGCCAGCAGCAAGCTTCAACAGGGGACCACTGAAGCTTTCTTT. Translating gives CASSKLQQGTTEAFF. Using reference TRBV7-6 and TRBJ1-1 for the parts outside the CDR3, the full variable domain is GAGVSQSPRYKVTKRGQDVALRCDPISGHVSLYWYRQALGQGPEFLTYFNYEAQQDKSGLPNDRFSAERPEGSISTLTIQRTEQRDSAMYRCASSKLQQGTTEAFFGQGTRLTVV.

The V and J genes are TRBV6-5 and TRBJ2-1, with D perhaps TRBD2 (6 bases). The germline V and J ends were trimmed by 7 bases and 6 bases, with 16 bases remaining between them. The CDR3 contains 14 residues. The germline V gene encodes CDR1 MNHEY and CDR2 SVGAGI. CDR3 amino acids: CASTRKRAGNEQFF. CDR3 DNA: TGTGCCAGCACCCGGAAGCGGGCGGGCAATGAGCAGTTCTTC.

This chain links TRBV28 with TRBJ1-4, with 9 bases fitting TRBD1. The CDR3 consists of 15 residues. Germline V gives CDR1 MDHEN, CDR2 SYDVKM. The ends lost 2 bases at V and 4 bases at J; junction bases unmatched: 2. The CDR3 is CASSLGTGLNEKLFF. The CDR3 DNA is TGTGCCAGCAGTTTAGGGACAGGGCTTAATGAAAAACTGTTTTTT.

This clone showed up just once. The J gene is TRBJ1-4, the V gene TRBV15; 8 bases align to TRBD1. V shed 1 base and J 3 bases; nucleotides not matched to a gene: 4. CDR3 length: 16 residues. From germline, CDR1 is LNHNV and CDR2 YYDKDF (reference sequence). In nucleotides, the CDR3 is TGTGCCACCAGCAGAGTTCAGGGGGCACCTAATGAAAAACTGTTTTTT. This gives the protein CATSRVQGAPNEKLFF.

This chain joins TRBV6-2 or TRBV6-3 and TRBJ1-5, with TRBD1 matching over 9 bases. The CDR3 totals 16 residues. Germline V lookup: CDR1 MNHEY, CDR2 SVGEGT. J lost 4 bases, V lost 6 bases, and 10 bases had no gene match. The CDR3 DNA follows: TGTGCCAGCAGCCTAAATACAGGGGGCCGTAATCAGCCCCAGCATTTT. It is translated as CASSLNTGGRNQPQHF.

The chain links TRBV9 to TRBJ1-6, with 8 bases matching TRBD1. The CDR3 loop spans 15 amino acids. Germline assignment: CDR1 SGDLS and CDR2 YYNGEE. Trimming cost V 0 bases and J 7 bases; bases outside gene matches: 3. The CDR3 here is CASSVGGTGNSPLHF. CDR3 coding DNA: TGTGCCAGCAGCGTAGGTGGGACAGGAAATTCACCCCTCCACTTT.

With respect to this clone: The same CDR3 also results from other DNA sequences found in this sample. Here the CDR3 reads CASSLVQGYEQYF. CDR3 sequence (DNA): TGTGCCAGCAGCTTGGTCCAGGGCTACGAGCAGTACTTC. V is TRBV5-6 and J is TRBJ2-7; tentatively, D is TRBD1 (5 bases). The V end was cut by 0 bases, the J end by 3 bases, with 7 bases between. CDR3 length: 13 residues. Germline values: CDR1 SGHDT, CDR2 YYEEEE.

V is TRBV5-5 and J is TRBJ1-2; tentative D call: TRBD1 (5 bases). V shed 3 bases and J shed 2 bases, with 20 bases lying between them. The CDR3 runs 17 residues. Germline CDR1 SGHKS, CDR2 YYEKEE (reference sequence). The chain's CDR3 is CASSYDFLREGNYGYTF. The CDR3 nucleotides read TGTGCCAGCAGCTACGATTTTCTCAGGGAGGGGAACTATGGCTACACCTTC.

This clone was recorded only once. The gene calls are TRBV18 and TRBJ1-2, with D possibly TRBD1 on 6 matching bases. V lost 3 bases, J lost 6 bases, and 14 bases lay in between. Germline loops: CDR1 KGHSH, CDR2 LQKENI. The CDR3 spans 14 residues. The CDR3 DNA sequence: TGTGCCAGCTCACCCATGCGGGGGCTGGATGGCTACACCTTC. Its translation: CASSPMRGLDGYTF.

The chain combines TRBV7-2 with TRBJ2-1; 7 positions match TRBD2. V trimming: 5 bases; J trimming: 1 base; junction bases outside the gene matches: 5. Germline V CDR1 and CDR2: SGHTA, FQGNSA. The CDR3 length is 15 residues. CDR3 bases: TGTGCCAGCAGCAACGGGAGGAGTTCCTACAATGAGCAGTTCTTC. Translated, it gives CASSNGRSSYNEQFF.

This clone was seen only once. The CDR3 here is CSVEDSGIEQYF. The DNA for the CDR3 is TGCAGCGTTGAAGACTCAGGGATCGAGCAGTACTTC. V usage is TRBV29-1 and J usage is TRBJ2-7; D may be TRBD1 (5 bases). The germline V and J ends were trimmed by 0 bases and 6 bases, with 9 bases remaining between them. This CDR3 spans 12 amino acids. Germline V CDR1 and CDR2: SQVTM, ANQGSEA.

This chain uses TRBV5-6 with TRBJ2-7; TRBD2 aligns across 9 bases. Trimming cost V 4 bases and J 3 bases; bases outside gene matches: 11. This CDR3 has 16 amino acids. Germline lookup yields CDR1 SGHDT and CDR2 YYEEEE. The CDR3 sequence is CASSGAGTSSFYEQYF. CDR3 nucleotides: TGTGCCAGCAGCGGGGCCGGGACTAGCAGTTTCTACGAGCAGTACTTC.

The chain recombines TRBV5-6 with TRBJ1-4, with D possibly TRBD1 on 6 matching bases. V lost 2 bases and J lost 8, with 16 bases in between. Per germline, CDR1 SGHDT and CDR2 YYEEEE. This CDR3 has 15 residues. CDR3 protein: CASSFRGGGKEKLFF. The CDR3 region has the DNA TGTGCCAGCAGCTTCCGAGGGGGTGGGAAAGAAAAACTGTTTTTT.